The clone carrying this T cell receptor beta chain was counted between two and nine times. To make TCR beta libraries, researchers used iRepertoire HTBI primers and Arm-PCR of CDR3 regions. TCRdb fed the multiplex PCR reads into MiXCR, producing one record per CDR3 protein. The sample contains some 560,000 distinct CDR3 sequences, approximately 16% of which appear only once. V lost 3 bases to trimming and J lost 3 bases, with 9 bases between them. This CDR3 contains 13 residues. Germline CDR1 LNHDA, CDR2 SQIVND (reference sequence). The sample belongs to a study of regulatory T cells in long-lasting Graves disease. Time point of the sample: newly diagnosed GD, antithyroid drugs for less than 3 months. Researchers made the TCR library from RNA that was extracted from PBMCs. The same sample was also studied in work on T cells in Graves' hyperthyroidism and ophthalmopathy. That source adds: Uncontrolled infection, other autoimmune disease, pregnancy or lactation disqualified patients from enrolment. The TCR CDR3 was amplified in a first-round RT-PCR using the HTBI primer set.

V gene TRBV19 combines with J gene TRBJ2-7; D is unresolved. The input for sequencing was peripheral blood mononuclear cells (PBMCs), taken at new diagnosis, from a patient treated with antithyroid drugs. This receptor was taken from a woman aged 40 to 65 with Graves disease. The CDR3 protein is CASSIGLLYEQYF. The CDR3 region has the DNA TGTGCCAGTAGTATCGGCCTTCTCTACGAGCAGTACTTC.